This T cell receptor beta chain was sequenced during a study of CD8+ T cells in alopecia areata. On the study more broadly: Patients received oral tofacitinib, 5 to 10 mg twice daily, for moderate-to-severe alopecia areata.

RNA, once extracted, was reverse transcribed into cDNA for use as the sequencing template. Some clones are missing from TCRdb's copy, which holds only in-frame ones; the method was immunoSEQ multiplex PCR. The sample comprises tens of thousands of clones, around 96% of which are singletons, and roughly 25% rests with the top ten. Alopecia areata patients had lesional scalp punch biopsies and peripheral blood taken from them. Regarding the study as a whole: It was lesional scalp, especially alopecia totalis/universalis, that showed higher clonality than normal scalp.

Per germline, CDR1 SGHDT and CDR2 YYEEEE. The CDR3 sequence is 14 residues long. Trimming left V 0 bases short and J 2 bases short, with 9 bases between. With respect to this clone: The antigen remains undetermined.

The chain recombines TRBV5-6 with TRBJ2-7; TRBD1 might be the D (6 bases). This clonotype was sampled from a human donor with alopecia areata. The specimen comprised CD8+ T cells sorted from blood, sampled at week 0. CDR3 in amino acids: CASSLEGVPYEQYF. The CDR3 coding sequence is TGTGCCAGCAGCTTGGAGGGGGTCCCCTACGAGCAGTACTTC.